Reported below is one T cell receptor (beta chain). Antigen: not known. This CDR3 is built from 15 residues. Germline V gene sequence: CDR1 MNHEY, CDR2 SMNVEV (reference sequence). Trimming took 6 bases from V and 0 from J; bases not matched to a gene: 4. This sample stems from a study of T cell responses to AZD1222 COVID-19 vaccine. Whole-study results and caveats: Close to half of all spike-specific TCRs reportedly target regions of the variants that are unmutated.

Some clones are missing from TCRdb's copy, which holds only in-frame ones; the method was immunoSEQ multiplex PCR. Among 90,000 to 110,000 clones, 88% were seen once, and the ten largest hold around 9.1%. The material was peripheral blood, obtained on day 0 of AZD1222 vaccination. This chain connects TRBV27 to TRBJ2-1, with 8 bases that match TRBD2. The origin of this receptor is an adult in good health. CDR3 nucleotides: TGTGCCAGCAGAAGCGGGAGCGCCTCCTACAATGAGCAGTTCTTC. Its translation: CASRSGSASYNEQFF.